A single TCR beta chain is shown here with its context. This CDR3 is 14 amino acids long. CDR1 is MNHNY and CDR2 is SVGAGI in the germline V gene (reference sequence). V was pared by 4 bases and J by 1 base, with 8 bases between. These data originate in a study of blood T cell repertoires in COVID-19. Clones were sequenced by immunoSEQ multiplex PCR, and TCRdb holds only the in-frame ones, with some missing. The repertoire includes 110,000 or so clones, over 70% of them detected once, and roughly 1.4% sits in the top ten. The sequencing input was peripheral blood. The clonotype was recovered from a man aged 50-60 years with acute or convalescent COVID-19. The chain carries TRBV6-6 and TRBJ1-5, with D perhaps TRBD1 (5 bases). In DNA, the CDR3 is TGTGCCAGCAGTTCAGGGCCAAGCAATCAGCCCCAGCATTTT. Translated: CASSSGPSNQPQHF.